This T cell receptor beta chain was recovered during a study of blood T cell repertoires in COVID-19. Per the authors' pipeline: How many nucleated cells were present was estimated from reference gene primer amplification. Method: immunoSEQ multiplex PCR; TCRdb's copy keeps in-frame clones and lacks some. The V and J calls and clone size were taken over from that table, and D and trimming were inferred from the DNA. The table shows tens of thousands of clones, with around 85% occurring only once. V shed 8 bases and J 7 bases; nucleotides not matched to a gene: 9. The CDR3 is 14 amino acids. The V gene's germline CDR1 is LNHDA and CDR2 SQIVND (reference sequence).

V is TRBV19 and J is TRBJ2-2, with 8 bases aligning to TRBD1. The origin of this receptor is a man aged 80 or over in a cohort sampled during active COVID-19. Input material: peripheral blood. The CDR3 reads CASLPGQAYGELFF. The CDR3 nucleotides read TGTGCCAGTTTACCGGGACAGGCATACGGGGAGCTGTTTTTT. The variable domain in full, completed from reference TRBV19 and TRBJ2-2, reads DGGITQSPKYLFRKEGQNVTLSCEQNLNHDAMYWYRQDPGQGLRLIYYSQIVNDFQKGDIAEGYSVSREKKESFPLTVTSAQKNPTAFYLCASLPGQAYGELFFGEGSRLTVL.